This passage covers 23 T cell receptor beta chains from one sample sequenced in a study of cytomegalovirus exposure and HLA in healthy donors. Assay used: immunoSEQ multiplex PCR; TCRdb lists only in-frame clones, some missing. The sample consists of under 350,000 clones, approximately 83% of them appearing once. Sequenced input: PBMCs. These receptors were taken from a woman under 30 in good health and CMV-seronegative.

The gene calls are TRBV6-5 and TRBJ1-2; D might be TRBD1 (5 bases). Germline lookup yields CDR1 MNHEY and CDR2 SVGAGI. Trimming pared 8 bases from V and 1 base from J, leaving 11 bases between. The CDR3 spans 13 residues. CDR3 nucleotides: TGTGCCAGCCGGGGGGGGATTAACTATGGCTACACCTTC. This gives the protein CASRGGINYGYTF.

This clone was picked up a small number of times. This rearrangement joins TRBV19 to TRBJ2-7; D may be TRBD1 (6 bases). V lost 3 bases to trimming and J lost 3 bases, with 12 bases between them. Germline V lookup: CDR1 LNHDA, CDR2 SQIVND (reference sequence). There are 14 residues in the CDR3. The CDR3 is CASSMAGQNYEQYF. The CDR3 nucleotides are TGTGCCAGTAGTATGGCTGGACAGAACTACGAGCAGTACTTC.

CDR3 sequence (DNA): TGCGCCAGCAGCTTGTGGGGCGTCCGGAATTCACCCCTCCACTTT. It is translated as CASSLWGVRNSPLHF. The V and J genes are TRBV5-1 and TRBJ1-6, with D possibly TRBD1 on 5 matching bases. CDR1 and CDR2 from the germline V gene are SGHRS and YFSETQ. Trimming stripped 1 base from V and 7 bases from J, with 12 bases between. The CDR3 loop spans 15 amino acids. Using reference TRBV5-1 and TRBJ1-6 for the parts outside the CDR3, the full variable domain is KAGVTQTPRYLIKTRGQQVTLSCSPISGHRSVSWYQQTPGQGLQFLFEYFSETQRNKGNFPGRFSGRQFSNSRSEMNVSTLELGDSALYLCASSLWGVRNSPLHFGNGTRLTVT.

This clone was counted a single time. V and J are TRBV4-2 and TRBJ2-1; 7 bases are shared with TRBD2. This CDR3 is built from 16 residues. CDR1 LGHNA and CDR2 YNFKEQ come from the germline V gene. V trimming: 0 bases; J trimming: 6 bases; junction bases outside the gene matches: 8. The CDR3 DNA reads as TGTGCCAGCAGCCAAGATTGGGAGGGAACTGGCAATGAGCAGTTCTTC. It codes for CASSQDWEGTGNEQFF.

J is TRBJ2-4 and V is TRBV10-3; a weak D match, TRBD1 (5 bases). In germline, CDR1 is ENHRY, CDR2 SYGVKD. V gave up 3 bases and J gave up 0 bases, with 12 bases separating them. This CDR3 has 16 amino acids. CDR3: CAISDSDNLAKNIQYF. The CDR3 nucleotides read TGTGCCATCAGTGATTCGGACAACTTAGCCAAAAACATTCAGTACTTC.

This chain links TRBV9 with TRBJ2-3; 9 bases are a match to TRBD2. V gave up 0 bases and J gave up 3 bases; unmatched junction bases: 5. This CDR3 is built from 16 residues. The germline V gene encodes CDR1 SGDLS and CDR2 YYNGEE. The CDR3 DNA reads as TGTGCCAGCAGCGTAGCAGGGCTAGCGGGAACAGATACGCAGTATTTT. It is translated as CASSVAGLAGTDTQYF.

The V gene is TRBV18, the J gene TRBJ2-1; no clear D gene. With 2 bases removed from V and 6 bases from J, the gap between germline ends came to 11 bases. The CDR3 is 14 residues long. Germline V gene sequence: CDR1 KGHSH, CDR2 LQKENI. The CDR3 region is CASSPLQPVNEQFF. The DNA for the CDR3 is TGTGCCAGCTCACCATTACAGCCTGTCAATGAGCAGTTCTTC.

The V call is TRBV2, the J call TRBJ2-3; tentative D call: TRBD2 (5 bases). In germline, CDR1 is SNHLY, CDR2 FYNNEI. The CDR3 has 16 residues. Trimming shortened V by 7 bases and J by 1 base, and 18 bases separated the two germline ends. The CDR3 DNA sequence: TGTGCCAGCAATGCCGACTGGACTTCCGGCACAGATACGCAGTATTTT. Amino acid sequence: CASNADWTSGTDTQYF.

V and J are TRBV6-5 and TRBJ2-3; D possibly corresponds to TRBD2 (6 bases). Germline V gene data show CDR1 as MNHEY and CDR2 as SVGAGI. Trimming shortened V by 7 bases and J by 4 bases, and 12 bases separated the two germline ends. The CDR3 contains 13 residues. As DNA, the CDR3 is TGTGCCAGCACCCCCACGGGGGCAGATACGCAGTATTTT. Translation gives CASTPTGADTQYF.

The chain joins TRBV12-5 to TRBJ2-1, with 7 positions matching TRBD1. CDR1 LGHNT and CDR2 FRNRAP come from the germline V gene. The CDR3 runs 15 residues. The ends lost 3 bases at V and 1 base at J; junction bases unmatched: 3. The CDR3: CASGFGTESYNEQFF. CDR3 nucleotides: TGTGCTAGTGGTTTCGGGACAGAATCCTACAATGAGCAGTTCTTC.

The sample holds one count of this clone. The chain couples TRBV27 to TRBJ2-2; 9 bases fit TRBD2. Germline V CDR1 and CDR2: MNHEY, SMNVEV (reference sequence). V dropped 4 bases and J dropped 0; count of bases not matched to a gene: 12. This CDR3 spans 19 amino acids. The CDR3 bases are TGTGCCAGCAGTTACATAGAAATCTTAGCGGGAGCGAACACCGGGGAGCTGTTTTTT. Its protein product is CASSYIEILAGANTGELFF.

This clone came up a few times. This sequence joins TRBV29-1 and TRBJ2-7, with 12 bases matching TRBD2. Germline values: CDR1 SQVTM, CDR2 ANQGSEA. V lost 4 bases and J lost 3; bases outside the gene matches: 4. The CDR3 has 14 amino acids. The CDR3 loop reads CSVVVLAGGYEQYF. The CDR3 DNA is TGCAGCGTTGTAGTACTAGCGGGAGGCTACGAGCAGTACTTC.

The V and J genes are TRBV28 and TRBJ2-7, with 7 bases fitting TRBD1. This CDR3 is 15 amino acids long. Trimming took 3 bases from V and 2 from J; bases not matched to a gene: 7. Germline V gene lookup returns CDR1 MDHEN and CDR2 SYDVKM. In DNA, the CDR3 is TGTGCCAGCAGTTTTCCTCCCGGGACAGCCTACGAGCAGTACTTC. This gives the protein CASSFPPGTAYEQYF. Filled out from reference TRBV28 and TRBJ2-7, the complete variable domain reads DVKVTQSSRYLVKRTGEKVFLECVQDMDHENMFWYRQDPGLGLRLIYFSYDVKMKEKGDIPEGYSVSREKKERFSLILESASTNQTSMYLCASSFPPGTAYEQYFGPGTRLTVT.

The V and J genes are TRBV4-3 and TRBJ1-5; D unclear. The CDR3 loop spans 15 amino acids. Germline V lookup: CDR1 LGHNA, CDR2 YSLEER. V dropped 0 bases and J dropped 10 bases, with 16 bases sitting between them. CDR3 DNA sequence: TGCGCCAGCAGCCAAGATCCGAGCAGGCCCGTACCCCAGCATTTT. Translated, it gives CASSQDPSRPVPQHF.

The CDR3 DNA follows: TGTGCCAGCAGCGCCTGGCAGGGGGCCCACGAGCAGTACTTC. This codes for CASSAWQGAHEQYF. The V and J genes are TRBV9 and TRBJ2-7, with 8 bases identical to TRBD1. The J segment lost 5 bases and the V segment lost 3 bases, leaving 7 bases of the junction unmatched. The CDR3 totals 14 residues. Per the germline V gene, CDR1 is SGDLS and CDR2 is YYNGEE.

In DNA form, the CDR3 reads TGCGCCAGCAGCTTGGAGGATGGGACTCTGGGGGACCAGTACTTC. As protein: CASSLEDGTLGDQYF. The rearrangement uses TRBV5-1 and TRBJ2-5, with D possibly TRBD2 on 6 matching bases. CDR1 and CDR2 (germline): SGHRS, YFSETQ. Trimming cost V 0 bases and J 10 bases, with 19 bases left between them. The CDR3 spans 15 residues. Looking up the rest from reference TRBV5-1 and TRBJ2-5 gives the full variable domain: KAGVTQTPRYLIKTRGQQVTLSCSPISGHRSVSWYQQTPGQGLQFLFEYFSETQRNKGNFPGRFSGRQFSNSRSEMNVSTLELGDSALYLCASSLEDGTLGDQYFGPGTRLLVL.

The rearrangement links TRBV28 to TRBJ1-6, with 7 positions matching TRBD1. Per germline, CDR1 MDHEN and CDR2 SYDVKM. The V segment lost 6 bases and the J segment 3 bases; nucleotides outside the gene matches: 8. This CDR3 is built from 16 residues. The CDR3 coding sequence is TGTGCCAGCAGAACCCGCCCAGGGGGCTATAATTCACCCCTCCACTTT. Encoded protein: CASRTRPGGYNSPLHF.

The chain joins TRBV4-2 to TRBJ2-7; TRBD2 is a possible D gene (6 bases). The V gene's germline CDR1 is LGHNA and CDR2 YNFKEQ. The CDR3 contains 17 residues. Trimming removed 0 bases at V and 5 bases at J, with 20 bases between. The CDR3 spells CASSQEGSGGESDEQYF. Written as DNA, the CDR3 is TGTGCCAGCAGCCAAGAGGGTAGTGGCGGGGAGTCGGACGAGCAGTACTTC.

The V and J genes are TRBV4-2 and TRBJ2-7; perhaps TRBD2 as D (6 bases). The CDR3 covers 16 residues. Germline V CDR1 and CDR2: LGHNA, YNFKEQ. Trimming removed 1 base at V and 5 bases at J, with 18 bases between. The CDR3 region is CASSQVGPNGSDEQYF. The DNA for the CDR3 is TGTGCCAGCAGCCAAGTGGGCCCGAACGGGAGTGACGAGCAGTACTTC.

This chain connects TRBV27 to TRBJ2-1, with 7 nucleotides matching TRBD2. Germline V gives CDR1 MNHEY, CDR2 SMNVEV (reference sequence). The CDR3 totals 18 residues. V dropped 0 bases and J dropped 1; count of bases not matched to a gene: 9. The CDR3 sequence: CASSLSGDYPNSYNEQFF. The CDR3 region has the DNA TGTGCCAGCAGTTTATCTGGGGACTACCCTAATTCCTACAATGAGCAGTTCTTC.

The chain joins TRBV7-8 to TRBJ1-5; tentative D call: TRBD1 (5 bases). V shed 3 bases and J shed 5 bases, with 17 bases lying between them. The CDR3 has 16 residues. The germline V gene encodes CDR1 SGHVS and CDR2 FQNEAQ. The CDR3: CASSFAGLALDQPQHF. For the CDR3, the DNA is TGTGCCAGCAGCTTTGCAGGGCTTGCCCTCGATCAGCCCCAGCATTTT.

The chain has TRBV5-6 and TRBJ1-2, with D possibly TRBD1 on 6 matching bases. Trimming left V 1 base short and J 3 bases short, with 16 bases between. Germline V gene lookup returns CDR1 SGHDT and CDR2 YYEEEE. This CDR3 region has 16 residues. The DNA for the CDR3 is TGTGCCAGCAGCTTGTTTCTCTTAGGGGGAGACTATGGCTACACCTTC. Translated, it gives CASSLFLLGGDYGYTF.

The chain links TRBV4-2 to TRBJ2-7, with TRBD2 identical over 10 bases. The CDR3 has 16 residues. With 1 base clipped from V and 6 bases from J, the junction kept 9 bases outside the gene matches. In germline, CDR1 is LGHNA, CDR2 YNFKEQ. Here the CDR3 DNA reads TGTGCCAGCAGCCAAGTGTCTGCTAGCGGGAGATCCGAGCAGTACTTC. It yields the protein CASSQVSASGRSEQYF.